The 16 T cell receptor beta chains listed next were all sequenced from one sample in a study of blood T cell repertoires in COVID-19 (dated by TCRdb to 2020 to 2021). Library creation used the immunoSEQ multiplex PCR assay. In its TCRdb copy, this immuneACCESS table keeps in-frame sequences only and misses some clones. Where compared with another copy, unresolved V genes explain less than half of these, and the others have no known cause. The sample data list about 240,000 clones, and roughly four fifths of these were observed just once. Less than 3.5% of the sample is taken by the ten largest. Sequenced input: peripheral blood. These receptors originate from a young woman with acute or convalescent COVID-19.

The chain employs TRBV18 and TRBJ1-1; 8 nucleotides agree with TRBD1. Germline values: CDR1 KGHSH, CDR2 LQKENI. The CDR3 runs to 16 residues. V was pared by 3 bases and J by 0 bases, with 6 bases of the junction left unmatched. The CDR3 sequence is CASSPGPTGVNTEAFF. The CDR3 region has the DNA TGTGCCAGCTCACCGGGGCCGACAGGGGTGAACACTGAAGCTTTCTTT.

The chain joins TRBV2 to TRBJ1-1; TRBD1 aligns across 7 bases. The CDR3 spans 14 residues. CDR1 is SNHLY and CDR2 is FYNNEI in the germline V gene. The J segment lost 3 bases and the V segment lost 3 bases, leaving 4 bases of the junction unmatched. The CDR3 loop reads CASSDRGWDTEAFF. In DNA, the CDR3 is TGTGCCAGCAGTGACAGGGGGTGGGACACTGAAGCTTTCTTT.

The chain is built from TRBV29-1 and TRBJ2-3, with D possibly matching TRBD2 (6 bases). V was trimmed by 3 bases and J by 2 bases, leaving 12 bases between them. This CDR3 is 14 amino acids long. From germline, CDR1 is SQVTM and CDR2 ANQGSEA. CDR3: CSVDAGFSTDTQYF. CDR3 nucleotide sequence: TGCAGCGTTGACGCGGGGTTTTCCACAGATACGCAGTATTTT.

To note about this clone: Germline and junction disagree at one end, which may indicate a read error. This chain uses TRBV7-7 with TRBJ2-2; TRBD2 aligns across 11 bases. The CDR3 has 15 residues. Germline CDR1 SSHAT, CDR2 FNYEAQ (reference sequence). The CDR3 spells CASRLTSGSTGELFF. The CDR3 coding sequence is TGTGCTAGCAGACTAACTAGCGGGAGTACCGGGGAGCTGTTTTTT.

This clone was recorded a few times. The chain is built from TRBV4-3 and TRBJ2-3; 14 nucleotides align to TRBD2. This CDR3 comprises 18 residues. Germline CDR1 is LGHNA and CDR2 is YSLEER. Unmatched junction bases numbered 13, after V lost 4 bases and J lost 7 bases. CDR3 DNA sequence: TGCGCCAGCAGCCGCCGAGAAAGGGGACTAGCGGGAGATTATACGCAGTATTTT. Its protein product is CASSRRERGLAGDYTQYF.

J is TRBJ1-1 and V is TRBV28; D uncertain. The germline V gene has CDR1 MDHEN and CDR2 SYDVKM. Trimming removed 6 bases at V and 1 base at J, with 12 bases between. This CDR3 comprises 14 residues. The CDR3, as DNA: TGTGCCAGCAGGAAAGCGAGGAGGAACACTGAAGCTTTCTTT. Amino acids: CASRKARRNTEAFF.

The V and J genes are TRBV3-1 (or the pseudogene TRBV3-2) and TRBJ2-2, with 13 bases matching TRBD2. The ends lost 4 bases at V and 5 bases at J; junction bases unmatched: 7. This CDR3 comprises 17 residues. Germline CDR1 is LGHDT and CDR2 is YNNKEL (reference sequence). The CDR3 nucleotides read TGTGCCAGCAGCCCCTCACTAGCGGGAGGGGTAACCGGGGAGCTGTTTTTT. Translated: CASSPSLAGGVTGELFF.

This rearrangement joins TRBV19 to TRBJ1-3, with D perhaps matching TRBD1 (6 bases). The V gene's germline CDR1 is LNHDA and CDR2 SQIVND (reference sequence). The CDR3 consists of 14 residues. The ends were cut back, 5 bases at V and 4 bases at J, with 12 bases in the middle. CDR3 sequence (DNA): TGTGCCAGTAGTCCCGGACAGCTAGGAAACACCATATATTTT. It encodes CASSPGQLGNTIYF.

J is TRBJ1-1 and V is TRBV6-5, with D tentatively TRBD1 (5 bases). The germline V gene encodes CDR1 MNHEY and CDR2 SVGAGI. V lost 5 bases to trimming and J lost 6 bases, with 19 bases between them. The CDR3 covers 15 residues. The CDR3 is CASSNRGLGLAEAFF. CDR3 sequence (DNA): TGTGCCAGCAGTAATCGGGGGTTGGGTTTGGCTGAAGCTTTCTTT.

The chain has TRBV7-2 and TRBJ2-3; TRBD2 aligns across 12 bases. CDR1 and CDR2 (germline): SGHTA, FQGNSA. Trimming at V came to 1 base and at J to 6 bases, leaving 8 bases not matched to a gene. CDR3 length: 17 amino acids. CDR3 loop: CASSLGWASGRVDTQYF. DNA for the CDR3: TGTGCCAGCAGCTTAGGTTGGGCTAGCGGGAGGGTGGATACGCAGTATTTT.

The V gene is TRBV4-3, the J gene TRBJ1-1; D unresolved. Germline lookup yields CDR1 LGHNA and CDR2 YSLEER. This CDR3 has 15 amino acids. Trimming cost V 2 bases and J 5 bases, with 15 bases left between them. This CDR3 reads CASSQSAGVGTEAFF. In nucleotides, the CDR3 is TGCGCCAGCAGCCAATCAGCCGGGGTTGGGACTGAAGCTTTCTTT.

Note on this clone: Other DNA sequences of this sample code for an identical CDR3. The chain combines TRBV5-1 with TRBJ1-3; 8 bases are shared with TRBD1. The CDR3 covers 15 residues. J was trimmed by 0 bases and V by 3 bases; bases with no gene match: 2. CDR1 and CDR2 (germline): SGHRS, YFSETQ. The CDR3 protein is CASSSGQGSGNTIYF. The DNA of the CDR3 is TGCGCCAGCAGCTCTGGACAGGGCTCTGGAAACACCATATATTTT. The complete variable domain, with remaining parts taken from reference TRBV5-1 and TRBJ1-3, reads KAGVTQTPRYLIKTRGQQVTLSCSPISGHRSVSWYQQTPGQGLQFLFEYFSETQRNKGNFPGRFSGRQFSNSRSEMNVSTLELGDSALYLCASSSGQGSGNTIYFGEGSWLTVV.

In its sample, this clone was seen a few times. The chain has TRBV12-3 or TRBV12-4 and TRBJ2-2, with a tentative D call TRBD2 (6 bases). The CDR3 is made up of 13 amino acids. V lost 6 bases and J lost 7, with 12 bases in between. DNA of the CDR3: TGTGCCAGCAGCCGACTAGGGCTCGGGGAGCTGTTTTTT. It translates to CASSRLGLGELFF.

In its sample, this clone was seen a few times. This chain joins TRBV9 and TRBJ1-3; TRBD1 matches at 7 bases. The germline CDR1 and CDR2 sequences are SGDLS and YYNGEE. The V segment lost 3 bases and the J segment 2 bases; nucleotides outside the gene matches: 8. The length of the CDR3 is 16 residues. The CDR3 nucleotides read TGTGCCAGCAGCGCCCAGACCGGGACAGCTGGAAACACCATATATTTT. It codes for CASSAQTGTAGNTIYF. Filled out from reference TRBV9 and TRBJ1-3, the complete variable domain reads DSGVTQTPKHLITATGQRVTLRCSPRSGDLSVYWYQQSLDQGLQFLIQYYNGEERAKGNILERFSAQQFPDLHSELNLSSLELGDSALYFCASSAQTGTAGNTIYFGEGSWLTVV.

The table lists this clone with a count of one. This sequence joins TRBV9 and TRBJ2-2; 7 nucleotides match TRBD2. This CDR3 comprises 14 residues. CDR1 SGDLS and CDR2 YYNGEE come from the germline V gene. V shed 3 bases and J 10 bases; nucleotides not matched to a gene: 9. This CDR3 reads CASSALPKREELFF. CDR3 coding DNA: TGTGCCAGCAGCGCCCTCCCGAAGCGGGAGGAGCTGTTTTTT.

This chain links TRBV10-3 with TRBJ2-1; possible D gene TRBD2, 6 bases. The CDR3 sequence is 14 residues long. V was trimmed by 2 bases and J by 10 bases, leaving 15 bases between them. CDR1 and CDR2 (germline): ENHRY, SYGVKD. Here the CDR3 reads CAISEALTSPEQFF. The CDR3 region has the DNA TGTGCCATCAGTGAGGCCCTAACTAGCCCAGAGCAGTTCTTC.